Below, one T cell receptor (beta chain) is given with its context. Its antigen is unidentified. The PCR made use of 60 Vbeta and 13 Jbeta primers. Assay: immunoSEQ multiplex PCR; the TCRdb copy retains only in-frame clones and omits some. The sample records under 250,000 clones, roughly 79% being singletons. The record originates from a study of cytomegalovirus exposure and HLA in healthy donors. Study-level results: For most subjects, TCR beta sequences were reported to predict HLA-A and HLA-B alleles with accuracy. Researchers reported from a later analysis that most CMV-associated TCR beta chains appeared HLA-restricted. A missense variant in DCLRE1C was later tied to TCR beta V- and J-gene trimming.

The sequenced material came from PBMCs. The source of this sequence is a man aged 30-40 years in good health and CMV-seronegative.

CDR3 residues: CASSLDGLGGTEAFF. CDR3 nucleotides: TGTGCCAGCAGCTTAGACGGGTTAGGCGGAACTGAAGCTTTCTTT. The chain has TRBV7-9 and TRBJ1-1; D ambiguous. V dropped 1 base and J dropped 5 bases, with 14 bases sitting between them. The CDR3 has 15 amino acids. In germline, CDR1 is SEHNR, CDR2 FQNEAQ (reference sequence).